This TCR beta chain was documented in a study of cytomegalovirus exposure and HLA in healthy donors. It was with 60 Vbeta and 13 Jbeta primers that the PCR ran. Using immunoSEQ multiplex PCR, the repertoire was profiled, and TCRdb retains in-frame clones only, with some absent. The sample includes around 94,000 clones, about 88% of them seen just once. The CDR3 extends over 15 amino acids. V gave up 2 bases and J gave up 1 base, with 12 bases separating them. The germline V gene encodes CDR1 MNHEY and CDR2 SMNVEV (reference sequence). The chain combines TRBV27 with TRBJ2-7; D possibly corresponds to TRBD1 (5 bases). The sequence was obtained from a man aged 18 to 30 in good health and CMV-seronegative. Specimen: PBMCs. CDR3: CASSLIRVGSYEQYF. In nucleotides, the CDR3 is TGTGCCAGCAGTTTAATCAGGGTTGGGTCCTACGAGCAGTACTTC.